One T cell receptor beta chain is described in this entry. What it recognizes is unknown. TCRdb's table, derived via immunoSEQ multiplex PCR, lists solely in-frame clones and lacks some. This sample carries about 22,000 clones, approximately 97% of them seen once, and the ten largest clones take about 0.15%. The CDR3 spans 15 residues. Trimming removed 2 bases from V and 1 base from J; junction bases left unmatched: 3. Germline CDR1 and CDR2: SGDLS and YYNGEE. This sample is part of a study of monozygotic twins with cystic fibrosis. In the study overall: With about 16 PCR cycles, barcoded libraries came from around 3 micrograms of fragmented DNA. Study-wide results and limits: Median Simpson clonality of about 0.01 suggested naive T cells predominated. Monozygotic CF twins shared more identical nucleotide clonotypes than unrelated patients.

Sample: blood. The chain joins TRBV9 to TRBJ2-3; 8 nucleotides match TRBD2. This receptor was taken from a girl aged 5-17 years with cystic fibrosis. DNA for the CDR3: TGTGCCAGCAGCGTGCGAGCGGGAGGCACAGATACGCAGTATTTT. Translated: CASSVRAGGTDTQYF.